A selection of T cell receptor beta chains follows, all from one sample in a study of blood T cell repertoires in COVID-19. Here immunoSEQ multiplex PCR was the method, and the copy in TCRdb shows in-frame clones only, minus some. The sample consists of some 66,000 clones, 86% of them appearing once. Sequencing was done on a sample of peripheral blood. Every receptor here comes from a man aged 45-65 years with active COVID-19. CDR3s include the opening cysteine and the closing phenylalanine or tryptophan. The D gene is left open where the match is weak.

D,J,V,DNA,CDR3
TRBD2,TRBJ2-1,TRBV9,TGTGCCAGCAGCGTAGATCGGGGGGACCGGGAGCAGTTCTTC,CASSVDRGDREQFF
TRBD1,TRBJ2-7,TRBV6-1,TGTGCCAGCAGTGCAACATCGAGGGGACAGGTCCGGAACGAGCAGTACTTC,CASSATSRGQVRNEQYF
TRBD2,TRBJ2-4,TRBV3-1/TRBV3-2,TGTGCCAGCAGCTCACGTGCGGGGGGTGGAAACATTCAGTACTTC,CASSSRAGGGNIQYF
TRBD1,TRBJ2-2,TRBV29-1,TGCAGCGTTGTGACAGGGATGAACACCGGGGAGCTGTTTTTT,CSVVTGMNTGELFF
-,TRBJ1-2,TRBV24-1,TGTGCCACCAGTGATTTCTCGGGGAATGGCTACACCTTC,CATSDFSGNGYTF
-,TRBJ1-1,TRBV5-6,TGTGCCAGCAGCCTAGGACATTACCAGAGCTTTTTCTTT,CASSLGHYQSFFF
TRBD1,TRBJ2-5,TRBV6-5,TGTGCCAGCAGTTACCTGGACAGGGGACAGACCCAGTACTTC,CASSYLDRGQTQYF
-,TRBJ1-1,TRBV18,TGTGCCAGCTCACTGGGCAGGAACACTGAAGCTTTCTTT,CASSLGRNTEAFF
TRBD1,TRBJ1-4,TRBV15,TGTGCCACCAGCAGAGATCGCGGCAGGGGGAATGAAAAACTGTTTTTT,CATSRDRGRGNEKLFF
TRBD1,TRBJ1-2,TRBV9,TGTGCCAGCAGCCAAGCGGCAGGGGGCGGTAACTATGGCTACACCTTC,CASSQAAGGGNYGYTF
TRBD1,TRBJ2-7,TRBV5-1,TGCGCCAGCAGCAAAACCGGGACAGCCTACGAGCAGTACTTC,CASSKTGTAYEQYF
-,TRBJ1-1,TRBV5-5,TGTGCCAGCAGCAACGGGAGACGGGACACTGAAGCTTTCTTT,CASSNGRRDTEAFF
-,TRBJ1-2,TRBV5-4,TGTGCCAGCAGCGTTTACAGGGAACACTATGGCTACACCTTC,CASSVYREHYGYTF
-,TRBJ1-1,TRBV6-1,TGTGCCAGCAGTGACAGGGGAAAGAACACTGAAGCTTTCTTT,CASSDRGKNTEAFF
TRBD1,TRBJ1-2,TRBV6-4,TGTGCCAGCAGTGCTAACAGGGGGTCCCATGGCTACACCTTC,CASSANRGSHGYTF
TRBD2,TRBJ2-1,TRBV3-1/TRBV3-2,TGTGCCAGCAGGGGGACTAGCGGGGACTACAATGAGCAGTTCTTC,CASRGTSGDYNEQFF